These 25 T cell receptor beta chains share one sample of origin, sequenced in a study of OX40 agonist ivuxolimab in advanced cancers. Profiled with immunoSEQ multiplex PCR; TCRdb holds only in-frame clones, not every one. The table has 70,000 to 85,000 clones, roughly 90% seen once. Sample: CD4+ or CD8+ T cells sorted from blood, taken in a trial of the OX40 agonist ivuxolimab. The receptor source for this set is an adult with an advanced solid tumor such as melanoma, head and neck, liver or kidney cancer.

The chain uses TRBV4-2 and TRBJ2-3; D gene ambiguous. Trimming cost V 0 bases and J 1 base, with 8 bases left between them. CDR1 is LGHNA, CDR2 YNFKEQ, per germline. The CDR3 contains 15 residues. The CDR3 nucleotides are TGTGCCAGCAGCCAAGAGTGGGATGGCACAGATACGCAGTATTTT. Translated, it gives CASSQEWDGTDTQYF.

V gene TRBV19 combines with J gene TRBJ2-3; the D is unclear. The germline V and J ends were trimmed by 2 bases and 6 bases, with 12 bases remaining between them. The germline gives CDR1 LNHDA, CDR2 SQIVND (reference sequence). The CDR3 has 14 residues. This CDR3 is CASSIRGAGDTQYF. CDR3 nucleotides: TGTGCCAGTAGTATAAGAGGAGCCGGGGATACGCAGTATTTT.

This rearrangement joins TRBV20-1 to TRBJ2-1; 8 positions agree with TRBD2. Germline assignment: CDR1 DFQATT and CDR2 SNEGSKA (reference sequence). The V gene end was trimmed by 3 bases and the J gene end by 8 bases; junction bases not matched to a gene: 0. The CDR3 runs 11 residues. The CDR3 loop is CSARRGDEQFF. The CDR3 nucleotides read TGCAGTGCTAGGCGGGGGGATGAGCAGTTCTTC.

This chain links TRBV18 with TRBJ2-7; no clear D. Germline CDR1 KGHSH, CDR2 LQKENI. The length of the CDR3 is 14 residues. V was cut by 0 bases and J by 2 bases, with 8 bases left in between. Here the CDR3 reads CASSPPSVTYEQYF. In DNA form, the CDR3 reads TGTGCCAGCTCACCACCATCCGTTACCTACGAGCAGTACTTC.

The J gene is TRBJ1-2, the V gene TRBV28; TRBD1 is a possible D gene (5 bases). CDR3 length equals 13 residues. Germline CDR1 MDHEN, CDR2 SYDVKM. V was cut by 5 bases and J by 8 bases, with 15 bases left in between. The CDR3 sequence is CASSPQGHRGYTF. The CDR3 DNA reads as TGTGCCAGCAGTCCGCAGGGTCATAGGGGCTACACCTTC.

The table lists this clone with a few counts. The V and J genes are TRBV18 and TRBJ1-1; no firm D call. The CDR3 is 14 amino acids. Germline-derived CDR1 and CDR2 are KGHSH and LQKENI. Trimming stripped 5 bases from V and 1 base from J, with 11 bases between. In DNA, the CDR3 is TGTGCCAGCTCAAGAGAACGGACGAACACTGAAGCTTTCTTT. Protein: CASSRERTNTEAFF.

This rearrangement joins TRBV6-4 to TRBJ2-1, with 10 bases that match TRBD2. There are 14 residues in the CDR3. With V trimmed by 4 bases and J by 12 bases, 9 bases remained unmatched. CDR1 and CDR2 from the germline V gene are MRHNA and SNTAGT. CDR3 protein: CASSVTSGPGVQFF. The CDR3 nucleotides read TGTGCCAGCAGTGTGACTAGCGGGCCGGGTGTGCAGTTCTTC.

V usage is TRBV20-1 and J usage is TRBJ2-1; unclear D gene. The CDR3 extends over 11 amino acids. V was shortened by 6 bases and J by 8 bases, with 11 bases between the two germline ends. Germline V gives CDR1 DFQATT, CDR2 SNEGSKA (reference sequence). The CDR3 DNA reads TGCAGTGCCCGGATCGGCCATGAGCAGTTCTTC. Amino acids: CSARIGHEQFF.

The chain links TRBV11-2 to TRBJ2-1; 10 bases agree with TRBD2. The CDR3 covers 17 residues. Germline CDR1 reads SGHAT; CDR2 reads FQNNGV. V dropped 4 bases and J dropped 7; count of bases not matched to a gene: 13. The CDR3 DNA sequence: TGTGCCAGCAGCTCGCACCGCGGCCTAGCGGGAGTGAATGAGCAGTTCTTC. Amino acids: CASSSHRGLAGVNEQFF.

The chain has TRBV6-6 and TRBJ2-3; TRBD1 matches 8 bases. Germline values: CDR1 MNHNY, CDR2 SVGAGI (reference sequence). J was trimmed by 5 bases and V by 4 bases; bases with no gene match: 5. The CDR3 runs 14 residues. As DNA, the CDR3 is TGTGCCAGCAGTTGGCGACAGGGGATAGATACGCAGTATTTT. It codes for CASSWRQGIDTQYF.

This clone was found a few times. The gene calls are TRBV6-6 and TRBJ1-5; 9 bases line up with TRBD1. The length of the CDR3 is 14 residues. Trimming cost V 6 bases and J 6 bases; bases outside gene matches: 6. Germline lookup yields CDR1 MNHNY and CDR2 SVGAGI (reference sequence). CDR3 sequence: CASRADRGGQPQHF. As DNA, the CDR3 is TGTGCCAGCAGGGCAGACAGGGGGGGTCAGCCCCAGCATTTT.

The chain carries TRBV7-2 and TRBJ2-2, with D perhaps matching TRBD1 or TRBD2 (5 bases each). CDR1 is SGHTA, CDR2 FQGNSA, per germline. CDR3 length: 15 residues. V dropped 3 bases and J dropped 2 bases, with 10 bases sitting between them. CDR3 in DNA: TGTGCCAGCAGCTTGGCCGGGACCAACACCGGGGAGCTGTTTTTT. Protein product: CASSLAGTNTGELFF.

The rearrangement links TRBV6-1 to TRBJ1-6; 10 positions agree with TRBD1. Germline V gene data show CDR1 as MNHNS and CDR2 as SASEGT. Trimming cost V 4 bases and J 2 bases; bases outside gene matches: 8. This CDR3 has 18 amino acids. CDR3: CASSVKTGGATYNSPLHF. The CDR3 DNA follows: TGTGCCAGCAGTGTCAAGACAGGGGGCGCAACCTATAATTCACCCCTCCACTTT.

There are a few counts of this clone. The CDR3 region is CASSRTGIYGYTF. CDR3 bases: TGTGCCAGCAGTCGAACAGGGATCTATGGCTACACCTTC. The V and J genes are TRBV28 and TRBJ1-2, with D perhaps matching TRBD1 (6 bases). Germline CDR1 reads MDHEN; CDR2 reads SYDVKM. Trimming stripped 5 bases from V and 4 bases from J, with 11 bases between. This CDR3 has 13 amino acids.

This chain connects TRBV29-1 to TRBJ2-1, with D perhaps TRBD1 or TRBD2 (6 bases each). The V end lost 7 bases, the J end lost 9 bases, and 19 bases lay between the germline ends. Germline loops: CDR1 SQVTM, CDR2 ANQGSEA. This CDR3 has 13 residues. The DNA of the CDR3 is TGCAGCGGCGGGACACTCTCAACGGGTGAGCAGTTCTTC. This codes for CSGGTLSTGEQFF.

This chain uses TRBV27 with TRBJ1-6; 7 nucleotides line up with TRBD1. The V segment lost 2 bases and the J segment 2 bases; nucleotides outside the gene matches: 15. There are 20 residues in the CDR3. CDR1 is MNHEY, CDR2 SMNVEV, per germline (reference sequence). CDR3 amino acids: CASSLPRGRGMFAYNSPLHF. The DNA of the CDR3 is TGTGCCAGCAGTTTACCGCGGGGCAGGGGGATGTTCGCCTATAATTCACCCCTCCACTTT.

The rearrangement uses TRBV7-2 and TRBJ2-1, with 11 positions matching TRBD2. The CDR3 covers 16 residues. Germline-derived CDR1 and CDR2 are SGHTA and FQGNSA. V lost 2 bases, J lost 9 bases, and 9 bases stayed unmatched. The CDR3 sequence: CASSLKVAGGPGEQFF. CDR3 sequence (DNA): TGTGCCAGCAGCTTAAAGGTAGCGGGAGGGCCGGGTGAGCAGTTCTTC.

The CDR3 protein is CASSIPGGRNYGYTF. The CDR3 region has the DNA TGTGCCAGTAGTATACCAGGGGGCCGTAACTATGGCTACACCTTC. This chain uses TRBV19 with TRBJ1-2; TRBD1 matches at 8 bases. The CDR3 length is 15 residues. V was pared by 2 bases and J by 1 base, with 3 bases of the junction left unmatched. In germline, CDR1 is LNHDA, CDR2 SQIVND (reference sequence).

The genes are TRBV7-2 and TRBJ1-3; the match to TRBD1 covers 8 bases. CDR3 size: 17 residues. CDR1 and CDR2 from the germline V gene are SGHTA and FQGNSA. V shed 5 bases and J 7 bases; nucleotides not matched to a gene: 16. The CDR3 region is CASSPRPPGQAFNTIYF. Here the CDR3 DNA reads TGTGCCAGCAGCCCTCGCCCCCCGGGACAGGCTTTCAACACCATATATTTT.

A remark on this clone: This CDR3 is also generated by other DNA sequences in the sample. The chain employs TRBV7-2 and TRBJ1-1, with D hard to call. V dropped 6 bases and J dropped 0 bases, with 8 bases sitting between them. Germline V CDR1 and CDR2: SGHTA, FQGNSA. This CDR3 spans 13 amino acids. CDR3 amino acids: CASSFTLNTEAFF. CDR3 bases: TGTGCCAGCAGTTTCACATTGAACACTGAAGCTTTCTTT.

This chain links TRBV7-2 with TRBJ2-3; TRBD2 matches at 7 bases. Germline assignment: CDR1 SGHTA and CDR2 FQGNSA. CDR3 length: 17 residues. V lost 5 bases, J lost 2 bases, and 13 bases stayed unmatched. The CDR3, as DNA: TGTGCCAGCAGCCCCCGAGGGGCTAGCGGTTTCACAGATACGCAGTATTTT. It encodes CASSPRGASGFTDTQYF.

The CDR3, as DNA: TGCGCCAGCAGCTTGCGCGGCTTGATTGTTGAAAAACTGTTTTTT. It encodes CASSLRGLIVEKLFF. The chain couples TRBV5-1 to TRBJ1-4; the D is unclear. Trimming cost V 1 base and J 7 bases, with 14 bases left between them. The germline CDR1 and CDR2 sequences are SGHRS and YFSETQ. CDR3 size: 15 residues.

The rearrangement uses TRBV6-5 and TRBJ1-1; D remains unclear. The CDR3 spans 13 residues. Germline CDR1 and CDR2: MNHEY and SVGAGI. Deletions cut 2 bases from V and 3 bases from J, with 7 bases between. The CDR3 nucleotides are TGTGCCAGCAGTTACACGAAGGACACTGAAGCTTTCTTT. Amino acid sequence: CASSYTKDTEAFF.

V gene TRBV19 combines with J gene TRBJ1-2; the D is unclear. The ends were cut back, 1 base at V and 8 bases at J, with 8 bases in the middle. CDR1 and CDR2 from the germline V gene are LNHDA and SQIVND (reference sequence). The CDR3 has 12 residues. The CDR3 nucleotides are TGTGCCAGTAGTATAGGGGATCGAGGCTACACCTTC. Its translation: CASSIGDRGYTF.

The table lists this clone with a few counts. This chain connects TRBV7-2 to TRBJ2-3; 14 nucleotides align to TRBD2. Trimming at V came to 5 bases and at J to 6 bases, leaving 7 bases not matched to a gene. This CDR3 region has 16 residues. In germline, CDR1 is SGHTA, CDR2 FQGNSA. CDR3 coding DNA: TGTGCCAGCAGCCCTCGACTAGCGGGAGGGTCGGATACGCAGTATTTT. Amino acids: CASSPRLAGGSDTQYF.